One and the same sample provided the 15 T cell receptor beta chains below, sequenced in a study of T cell repertoires in cytomegalovirus infection (dated by TCRdb to the late 2010s). Sequencer: Illumina HiSeq 1500. TCRdb's own reprocessing of the public reads used fastp at Q25 and MiXCR and kept productive beta chains. Each record represents a unique CDR3 protein, reported with the most common genes and DNA among its rows. A total of about 700,000 distinct CDR3 sequences appear in this sample, about 30% of them only once. Roughly 18% of the sample goes to the ten largest clones. No antigen has been assigned to these receptors. Explained via the paper, the treatment or condition label denotes: in vitro stimulation with specific CMV peptide epitopes to enrich CMV-specific T cells. This sample comprised cultured PBMCs, obtained from culture after CMV antigen stimulation. The receptor set was obtained from a human donor in good health (CMV status not recorded). Some clones in this sample may be carry-over from other donors' samples.

Remarks on this clonotype: Possible read error: a much larger clone is one base away. The CDR3 loop is CASSLEGIYEQYF. CDR3 nucleotides: TGTGCCAGCAGCTTAGAGGGGATCTACGAGCAGTACTTC. This sequence joins TRBV11-2 and TRBJ2-7; D ambiguous. The germline V gene has CDR1 SGHAT and CDR2 FQNNGV. The ends were cut back, 0 bases at V and 3 bases at J, with 6 bases in the middle. The CDR3 runs to 13 residues.

The genes are TRBV2 and TRBJ1-2; a weak D match, TRBD1 (6 bases). Trimming cost V 6 bases and J 4 bases, with 21 bases left between them. CDR1 and CDR2 (germline): SNHLY, FYNNEI. The CDR3 covers 16 residues. CDR3 amino acids: CASRPNRDISTYGYTF. The CDR3 nucleotides are TGTGCCAGCAGACCAAACCGGGACATATCAACCTATGGCTACACCTTC.

The chain has TRBV7-4 and TRBJ2-7, with TRBD2 identical over 8 bases. V was pared by 3 bases and J by 5 bases, with 9 bases of the junction left unmatched. The CDR3 is 15 residues long. Germline V gene sequence: CDR1 SGHVT, CDR2 SQSDAQ. The DNA of the CDR3 is TGTGCCAGCAGCTTCGGGGATAGCGGGAAACACGAGCAGTACTTC. It specifies CASSFGDSGKHEQYF. Combining the CDR3 with reference TRBV7-4 and TRBJ2-7 gives the whole variable domain GAGVSQSPRYKVAKRGRDVALRCDSISGHVTLYWYRQTLGQGSEVLTYSQSDAQRDKSGRPSGRFSAERPERSVSTLKIQRTEQGDSAVYLCASSFGDSGKHEQYFGPGTRLTVT.

This clonotype was found a few times. J is TRBJ2-2 and V is TRBV12-3 or TRBV12-4, with D tentatively TRBD2 (5 bases). V shed 3 bases and J shed 7 bases, with 12 bases lying between them. The CDR3 is 14 residues long. The CDR3 protein is CASSLNPEVGELFF. In DNA form, the CDR3 reads TGTGCCAGCAGTTTGAACCCGGAGGTCGGGGAGCTGTTTTTT.

The rearrangement links TRBV19 to TRBJ2-1, with 10 bases identical to TRBD2. V lost 4 bases to trimming and J lost 5 bases; unmatched junction nucleotides: 5. Germline values: CDR1 LNHDA, CDR2 SQIVND (reference sequence). The CDR3 totals 15 residues. The CDR3 here is CASSKTSGYDNEQFF. CDR3 DNA sequence: TGTGCCAGTAGTAAGACTAGCGGGTATGACAATGAGCAGTTCTTC.

The V call is TRBV20-1, the J call TRBJ2-3; the D gene is possibly TRBD1 (6 bases). CDR3 length equals 13 residues. The germline V gene has CDR1 DFQATT and CDR2 SNEGSKA (reference sequence). Trimming pared 5 bases from V and 4 bases from J, leaving 13 bases between. The CDR3 nucleotides read TGCAGTGCTGAGGGGGACGGATCAGATACGCAGTATTTT. Protein sequence: CSAEGDGSDTQYF.

This clonotype was detected only a few times. This chain links TRBV11-2 with TRBJ2-1, with 8 bases lining up with TRBD2. The germline V gene encodes CDR1 SGHAT and CDR2 FQNNGV. The CDR3 loop spans 15 amino acids. The V gene end was trimmed by 3 bases and the J gene end by 4 bases; junction bases not matched to a gene: 5. This CDR3 is CASSFRSGIYNEQFF. As DNA, the CDR3 is TGTGCCAGCAGCTTTCGTAGCGGGATTTACAATGAGCAGTTCTTC. Full variable domain (outside the CDR3, taken from reference TRBV11-2 and TRBJ2-1): EAGVAQSPRYKIIEKRQSVAFWCNPISGHATLYWYQQILGQGPKLLIQFQNNGVVDDSQLPKDRFSAERLKGVDSTLKIQPAKLEDSAVYLCASSFRSGIYNEQFFGPGTRLTVL.

Only a few counts were recorded for this clonotype. The rearrangement joins TRBV28 to TRBJ2-4; D not certain. The germline V gene encodes CDR1 MDHEN and CDR2 SYDVKM. V was pared by 2 bases and J by 10 bases, with 12 bases between. The CDR3 sequence is 13 residues long. CDR3 region: CASSLPDGEIQYF. For the CDR3, the DNA is TGTGCCAGCAGTTTACCCGACGGAGAGATTCAGTACTTC.

This chain links TRBV6-6 with TRBJ2-1; 10 positions match TRBD2. Per germline, CDR1 MNHNY and CDR2 SVGAGI (reference sequence). The CDR3 is 15 amino acids. The V gene end was trimmed by 3 bases and the J gene end by 2 bases; junction bases not matched to a gene: 1. The CDR3 here is CASSYTSGAYNEQFF. CDR3 sequence (DNA): TGTGCCAGCAGTTATACTAGCGGGGCCTACAATGAGCAGTTCTTC.

CDR3 DNA: TGTGCCATCAGTGAGTCTGAGAGGGACATTCAGTACTTC. Translated, it gives CAISESERDIQYF. The chain employs TRBV10-3 and TRBJ2-4, with D perhaps TRBD2 (5 bases). Germline V gene sequence: CDR1 ENHRY, CDR2 SYGVKD. V lost 0 bases and J lost 8, with 8 bases in between. The CDR3 loop spans 13 amino acids.

The CDR3 loop is CSARDPGSPGEQYF. In DNA form, the CDR3 reads TGCAGTGCTAGAGATCCCGGGAGTCCGGGCGAGCAGTACTTC. The V call is TRBV20-1, the J call TRBJ2-7; D may be TRBD2 (6 bases). CDR3 length: 14 residues. The V gene's germline CDR1 is DFQATT and CDR2 SNEGSKA (reference sequence). Trimming took 0 bases from V and 6 from J, leaving 15 bases between them.

V usage is TRBV29-1 and J usage is TRBJ1-2; D is ambiguous. V was pared by 2 bases and J by 0 bases, with 25 bases between. Per the germline V gene, CDR1 is SQVTM and CDR2 is ANQGSEA. The CDR3 has 19 amino acids. The CDR3: CSVEMGPRTREIANYGYTF. In DNA, the CDR3 is TGCAGCGTTGAAATGGGCCCCAGGACCCGGGAAATAGCTAACTATGGCTACACCTTC.

The gene calls are TRBV20-1 and TRBJ1-2; a possible D gene is TRBD1 (6 bases). Germline assignment: CDR1 DFQATT and CDR2 SNEGSKA (reference sequence). The CDR3 has 14 residues. Trimming removed 3 bases from V and 8 bases from J, with 19 bases in between. CDR3 bases: TGCAGTGCTAGGGATAGCAGGGGAGTAGGCGGCTACACCTTC. Protein product: CSARDSRGVGGYTF.

This clonotype showed up just a few times. V is TRBV10-3 and J is TRBJ1-5; possible D gene TRBD1, 5 bases. This CDR3 has 14 amino acids. V lost 2 bases, J lost 5 bases, and 10 bases lay in between. The germline CDR1 and CDR2 sequences are ENHRY and SYGVKD. CDR3 DNA sequence: TGTGCCATCAGTGAGGTGGACACTGATCAGCCCCAGCATTTT. Its protein product is CAISEVDTDQPQHF.

In this sample, this clonotype turned up a few times. V gene TRBV7-2 combines with J gene TRBJ2-5, with D tentatively TRBD2 (7 bases). The V end was cut by 5 bases, the J end by 4 bases, with 14 bases between. Germline V lookup: CDR1 SGHTA, CDR2 FQGNSA. This CDR3 region has 14 residues. The CDR3 DNA reads as TGTGCCAGCAGCAAGGGGGGGCCGGGAGAGACCCAGTACTTC. Protein sequence: CASSKGGPGETQYF. The variable domain in full, with the rest retrieved from reference TRBV7-2 and TRBJ2-5, is GAGVSQSPSNKVTEKGKDVELRCDPISGHTALYWYRQSLGQGLEFLIYFQGNSAPDKSGLPSDRFSAERTGGSVSTLTIQRTQQEDSAVYLCASSKGGPGETQYFGPGTRLLVL.